Shown below are 21 T cell receptor beta chains from a single sample sequenced in a study of PD-L1 blockade in urothelial cancer. The method was immunoSEQ multiplex PCR; TCRdb's version includes in-frame clones alone and lacks a portion of them. This table has about 88,000 clones, 85% to 95% appearing once. The material sequenced was PBMCs, taken around atezolizumab (anti-PD-L1) treatment. The receptors shown here come from a man aged 55 to 69 with urothelial cancer.

As DNA, the CDR3 is TGTGCCAGCAGTGACCCAACTACAGGGCGTGAGCAGTTCTTC. Translating it yields CASSDPTTGREQFF. This chain connects TRBV6-1 to TRBJ2-1, with a possible D match to TRBD1 (6 bases). The CDR3 is 14 residues long. Germline V CDR1 and CDR2: MNHNS, SASEGT. V shed 3 bases and J shed 9 bases, with 15 bases lying between them.

CDR3 protein: CASRRRDSGVDEQFF. CDR3 coding DNA: TGTGCTAGCCGCCGACGAGATAGCGGTGTCGATGAGCAGTTCTTC. The J gene is TRBJ2-1, the V gene TRBV7-7; D is perhaps TRBD2 (6 bases). This CDR3 has 15 amino acids. CDR1 SSHAT and CDR2 FNYEAQ come from the germline V gene (reference sequence).

The rearrangement links TRBV18 to TRBJ2-2; 8 bases map to TRBD1. Germline CDR1 is KGHSH and CDR2 is LQKENI. After removal of 0 bases from V and 6 bases from J, the junction contained 9 bases not matched to a gene. This CDR3 comprises 17 residues. The CDR3, as DNA: TGTGCCAGCTCACCACCGACCGGACAGGGTCAAGCCGGGGAGCTGTTTTTT. It yields the protein CASSPPTGQGQAGELFF.

V and J are TRBV28 and TRBJ2-7; D is possibly TRBD1 (5 bases). V lost 3 bases to trimming and J lost 6 bases, with 9 bases between them. The CDR3 spans 12 residues. Looked up from germline, CDR1 is MDHEN and CDR2 is SYDVKM. CDR3: CASSFSGREQYF. CDR3 DNA sequence: TGTGCCAGCAGTTTCTCAGGGCGCGAGCAGTACTTC.

The chain combines TRBV7-2 with TRBJ2-3; D is unclear. The CDR3 sequence is 14 residues long. Germline-derived CDR1 and CDR2 are SGHTA and FQGNSA. V was cut by 1 base and J by 3 bases, with 8 bases left in between. The CDR3 region has the DNA TGTGCCAGCAGCTTAGTGTTCACTACAGATACGCAGTATTTT. The encoded protein is CASSLVFTTDTQYF.

J is TRBJ1-2 and V is TRBV6-6, with 9 bases lining up with TRBD1. This CDR3 spans 16 amino acids. V shed 4 bases, J shed 10 bases, and the junction held 16 bases outside the gene matches. Germline V gene sequence: CDR1 MNHNY, CDR2 SVGAGI (reference sequence). CDR3 sequence reads: CASSSVPGQGAFAYTF. CDR3 DNA: TGTGCCAGCAGTTCCGTACCGGGACAGGGCGCGTTTGCCTACACCTTC.

The chain uses TRBV14 and TRBJ1-6; D remains unclear. Trimming shortened V by 0 bases and J by 6 bases, and 6 bases separated the two germline ends. Germline V gene sequence: CDR1 SGHDN, CDR2 FVKESK. This CDR3 spans 14 amino acids. CDR3 DNA: TGTGCCAGCAGCCAAGAGGCACGTAATTCACCCCTCCACTTT. Its protein product is CASSQEARNSPLHF. The full variable domain, completed using reference TRBV14 and TRBJ1-6, is EAGVTQFPSHSVIEKGQTVTLRCDPISGHDNLYWYRRVMGKEIKFLLHFVKESKQDESGMPNNRFLAERTGGTYSTLKVQPAELEDSGVYFCASSQEARNSPLHFGNGTRLTVT.

The chain is built from TRBV11-2 and TRBJ1-1, with TRBD1 identical over 7 bases. The CDR3 covers 13 residues. CDR1 and CDR2 (germline): SGHAT, FQNNGV. V lost 8 bases and J lost 4; bases outside the gene matches: 7. The CDR3 coding sequence is TGTGCCAGCTGTCAGGGGGTTGGCACTGAAGCTTTCTTT. Amino acid sequence: CASCQGVGTEAFF.

About this clone itself: The same CDR3 is also encoded by other DNA sequences in this sample. The chain uses TRBV7-2 and TRBJ1-2; 8 bases fit TRBD1. J was trimmed by 0 bases and V by 6 bases; bases with no gene match: 9. This CDR3 spans 16 amino acids. Germline CDR1 is SGHTA and CDR2 is FQGNSA. The chain's CDR3 is CASSLGTGAANYGYTF. CDR3 coding DNA: TGTGCCAGCAGTTTGGGGACAGGAGCTGCTAACTATGGCTACACCTTC.

This chain links TRBV27 with TRBJ2-7; D is possibly TRBD2 (6 bases). Looked up from germline, CDR1 is MNHEY and CDR2 is SMNVEV (reference sequence). With 6 bases removed from V and 7 bases from J, the gap between germline ends came to 19 bases. This CDR3 has 14 residues. CDR3 amino acids: CASRRTNGRVEQYF. DNA for the CDR3: TGTGCCAGCAGAAGGACTAACGGGAGAGTGGAGCAGTACTTC.

The V gene is TRBV9, the J gene TRBJ1-2, with D unresolved. CDR1 is SGDLS, CDR2 YYNGEE, per germline. The germline V and J ends were trimmed by 6 bases and 8 bases, with 26 bases remaining between them. This CDR3 region has 16 residues. DNA of the CDR3: TGTGCCAGCACATACGAGAGCACGGTCCCGCAAGCCGGCTACACCTTC. Its translation is CASTYESTVPQAGYTF.

This chain uses TRBV5-4 with TRBJ2-1, with 9 bases that match TRBD1. The V and J ends lost 0 bases and 4 bases, in that order; junction bases with no gene match: 5. Germline CDR1 SGHNT, CDR2 YYREEE (reference sequence). This CDR3 contains 16 residues. The CDR3 DNA reads TGTGCCAGCAGCTTGGGGGGGACAGGGAAGTACAATGAGCAGTTCTTC. This sequence encodes CASSLGGTGKYNEQFF.

The chain employs TRBV18 and TRBJ2-1; 10 positions match TRBD1. The CDR3 has 18 residues. Trimming at V came to 4 bases and at J to 3 bases, leaving 12 bases not matched to a gene. Germline loops: CDR1 KGHSH, CDR2 LQKENI. The CDR3 sequence: CASSRSSRQGAIYNEQFF. CDR3 DNA sequence: TGTGCCAGCTCACGAAGCTCGAGACAGGGGGCTATCTACAATGAGCAGTTCTTC.

The chain recombines TRBV6-1 with TRBJ2-2; tentatively, D is TRBD1 (5 bases). CDR3 length equals 16 residues. Germline values: CDR1 MNHNS, CDR2 SASEGT. The V end was cut by 1 base, the J end by 6 bases, with 15 bases between. CDR3 bases: TGTGCCAGCAGTGAAGTTGTGGCAGGGTTGGCCGGGGAGCTGTTTTTT. Protein sequence: CASSEVVAGLAGELFF.

This chain joins TRBV5-5 and TRBJ2-7; 9 bases fit TRBD1. This CDR3 is built from 15 residues. Germline assignment: CDR1 SGHKS and CDR2 YYEKEE (reference sequence). V was pared by 0 bases and J by 2 bases, with 3 bases of the junction left unmatched. The CDR3 DNA reads TGTGCCAGCAGCTTGGAAACAGGGGGCACCTACGAGCAGTACTTC. It is translated as CASSLETGGTYEQYF. Variable domain in full (rest from reference TRBV5-5 and TRBJ2-7): DAGVTQSPTHLIKTRGQQVTLRCSPISGHKSVSWYQQVLGQGPQFIFQYYEKEERGRGNFPDRFSARQFPNYSSELNVNALLLGDSALYLCASSLETGGTYEQYFGPGTRLTVT.

This clone has a single count. J is TRBJ1-1 and V is TRBV4-3; D uncertain. The V gene's germline CDR1 is LGHNA and CDR2 YSLEER. The V end was cut by 2 bases, the J end by 0 bases, with 10 bases between. The CDR3 loop spans 15 amino acids. CDR3 amino acids: CASSQSRRLNTEAFF. Here the CDR3 DNA reads TGCGCCAGCAGCCAATCGCGTCGGTTGAACACTGAAGCTTTCTTT.

This chain joins TRBV5-1 and TRBJ2-1; TRBD2 might be the D (6 bases). The V gene's germline CDR1 is SGHRS and CDR2 YFSETQ. The CDR3 runs to 16 residues. Trimming cost V 0 bases and J 7 bases, with 17 bases left between them. Here the CDR3 reads CASSLGSSGLYNEQFF. CDR3 in DNA: TGCGCCAGCAGCTTGGGTAGTAGCGGCCTTTATAATGAGCAGTTCTTC.

J is TRBJ1-2 and V is TRBV28; 10 bases map to TRBD1. The CDR3 consists of 17 residues. With 7 bases clipped from V and 5 bases from J, the junction kept 16 bases outside the gene matches. Germline V lookup: CDR1 MDHEN, CDR2 SYDVKM. The CDR3 is CASKPPGQGMVNYGYTF. The CDR3 coding sequence is TGTGCCAGCAAACCCCCGGGACAGGGGATGGTGAATTATGGCTACACCTTC.

The CDR3 here is CSVQGAAYEQYF. DNA for the CDR3: TGCAGCGTACAGGGGGCTGCCTACGAGCAGTACTTC. This chain uses TRBV29-1 with TRBJ2-7; 9 nucleotides agree with TRBD1. V dropped 6 bases and J dropped 2; count of bases not matched to a gene: 2. The CDR3 runs 12 residues. Germline CDR1 is SQVTM and CDR2 is ANQGSEA.

The gene calls are TRBV19 and TRBJ1-4, with no clear D. Trimming took off 2 bases at V and 4 bases at J, with 8 bases between the two ends. The germline gives CDR1 LNHDA, CDR2 SQIVND (reference sequence). The CDR3 is 14 residues long. As DNA, the CDR3 is TGTGCCAGTAGTATAACGTACTTTAATGAAAAACTGTTTTTT. It codes for CASSITYFNEKLFF.

The V call is TRBV14, the J call TRBJ2-3; TRBD2 agrees at 8 bases. The germline V gene encodes CDR1 SGHDN and CDR2 FVKESK. The CDR3 has 14 residues. Unmatched junction bases numbered 2, after V lost 5 bases and J lost 1 base. This chain's CDR3 is CASSARGGTDTQYF. The CDR3 DNA reads TGTGCCAGCAGCGCGCGGGGGGGCACAGATACGCAGTATTTT.